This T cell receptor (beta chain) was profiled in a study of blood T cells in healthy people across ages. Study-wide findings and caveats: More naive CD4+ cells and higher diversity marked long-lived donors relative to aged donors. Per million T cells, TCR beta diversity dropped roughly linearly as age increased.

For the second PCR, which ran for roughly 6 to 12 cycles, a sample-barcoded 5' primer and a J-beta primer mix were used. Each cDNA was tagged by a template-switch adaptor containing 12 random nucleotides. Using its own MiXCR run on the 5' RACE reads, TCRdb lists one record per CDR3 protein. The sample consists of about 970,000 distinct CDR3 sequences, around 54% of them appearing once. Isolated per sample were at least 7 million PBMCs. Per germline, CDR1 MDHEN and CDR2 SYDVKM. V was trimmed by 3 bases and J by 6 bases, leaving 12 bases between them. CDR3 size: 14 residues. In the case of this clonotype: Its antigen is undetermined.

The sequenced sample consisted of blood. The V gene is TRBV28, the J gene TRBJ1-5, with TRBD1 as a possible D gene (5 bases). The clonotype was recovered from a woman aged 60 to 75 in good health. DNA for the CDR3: TGTGCCAGCAGTTTTGGGGCAGAAGGTCAGCCCCAGCATTTT. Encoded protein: CASSFGAEGQPQHF.